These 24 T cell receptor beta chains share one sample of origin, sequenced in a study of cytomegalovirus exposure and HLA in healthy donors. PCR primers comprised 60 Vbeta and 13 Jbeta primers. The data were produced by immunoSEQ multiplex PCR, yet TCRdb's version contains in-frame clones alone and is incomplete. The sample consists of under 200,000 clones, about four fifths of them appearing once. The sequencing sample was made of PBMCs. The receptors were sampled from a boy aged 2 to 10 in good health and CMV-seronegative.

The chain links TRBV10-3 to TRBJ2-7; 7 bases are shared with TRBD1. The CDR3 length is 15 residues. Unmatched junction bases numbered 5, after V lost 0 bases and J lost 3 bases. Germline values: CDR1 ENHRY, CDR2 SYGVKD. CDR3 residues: CAISESVRGNYEQYF. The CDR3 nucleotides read TGTGCCATCAGTGAGTCGGTCAGGGGGAACTACGAGCAGTACTTC.

For the CDR3, the DNA is TGTGCCAGCAGTTACCTTCGACAGGGCTCTGGAAACACCATATATTTT. Translated, it gives CASSYLRQGSGNTIYF. The chain couples TRBV6-6 to TRBJ1-3, with 7 bases that match TRBD1. Losses at the gene ends were 2 bases for V and 0 bases for J; bases not matched to a gene: 4. This CDR3 is 16 amino acids long. Germline V gene sequence: CDR1 MNHNY, CDR2 SVGAGI (reference sequence).

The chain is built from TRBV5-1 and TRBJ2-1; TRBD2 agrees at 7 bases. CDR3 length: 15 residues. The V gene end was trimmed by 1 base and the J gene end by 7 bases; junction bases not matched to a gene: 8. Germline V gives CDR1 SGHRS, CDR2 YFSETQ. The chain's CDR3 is CASSLSAGEENEQFF. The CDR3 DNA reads TGCGCCAGCAGCTTGAGTGCGGGAGAGGAAAATGAGCAGTTCTTC.

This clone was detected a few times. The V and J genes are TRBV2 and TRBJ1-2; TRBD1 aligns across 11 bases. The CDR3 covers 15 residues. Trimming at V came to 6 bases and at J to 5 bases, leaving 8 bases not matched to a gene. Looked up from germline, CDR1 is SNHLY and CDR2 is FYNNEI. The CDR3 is CASRDGQGAGYGYTF. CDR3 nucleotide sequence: TGTGCCAGCAGAGATGGACAGGGGGCAGGGTATGGCTACACCTTC.

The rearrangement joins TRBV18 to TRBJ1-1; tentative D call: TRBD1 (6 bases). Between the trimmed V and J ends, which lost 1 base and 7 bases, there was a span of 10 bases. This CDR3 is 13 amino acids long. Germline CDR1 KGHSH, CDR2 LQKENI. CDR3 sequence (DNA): TGTGCCAGCTCACCACAATCAGGGGATGAAGCTTTCTTT. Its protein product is CASSPQSGDEAFF.

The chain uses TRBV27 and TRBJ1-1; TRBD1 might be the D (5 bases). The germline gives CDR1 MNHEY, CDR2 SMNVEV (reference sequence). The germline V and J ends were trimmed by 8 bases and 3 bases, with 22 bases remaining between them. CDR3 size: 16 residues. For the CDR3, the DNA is TGTGCCAGCCTTGGGGCCCGCCGGGTGAGGTACACTGAAGCTTTCTTT. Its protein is CASLGARRVRYTEAFF.

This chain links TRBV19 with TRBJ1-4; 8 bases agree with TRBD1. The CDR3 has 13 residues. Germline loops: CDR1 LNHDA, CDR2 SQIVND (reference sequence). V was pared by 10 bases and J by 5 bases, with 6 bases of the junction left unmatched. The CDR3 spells CATRDRSNEKLFF. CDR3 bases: TGTGCCACCAGGGACAGGTCAAATGAAAAACTGTTTTTT.

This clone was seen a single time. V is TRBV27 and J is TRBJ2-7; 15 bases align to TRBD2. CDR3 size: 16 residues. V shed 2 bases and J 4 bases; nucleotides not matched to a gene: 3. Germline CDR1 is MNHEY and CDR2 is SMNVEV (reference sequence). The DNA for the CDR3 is TGTGCCAGCAGTTTAGGACTAGCGGGAGGGGTGTACGAGCAGTACTTC. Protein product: CASSLGLAGGVYEQYF.

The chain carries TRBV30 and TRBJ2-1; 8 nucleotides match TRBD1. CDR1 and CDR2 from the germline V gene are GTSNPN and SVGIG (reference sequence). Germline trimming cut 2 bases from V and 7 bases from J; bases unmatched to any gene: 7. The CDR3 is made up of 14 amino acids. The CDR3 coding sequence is TGTGCCTGGAGTACAAACAGGGGGAATAATGAGCAGTTCTTC. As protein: CAWSTNRGNNEQFF.

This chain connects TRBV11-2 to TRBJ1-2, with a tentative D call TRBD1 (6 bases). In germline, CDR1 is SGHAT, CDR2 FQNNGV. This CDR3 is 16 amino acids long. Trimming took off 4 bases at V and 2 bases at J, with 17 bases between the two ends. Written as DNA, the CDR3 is TGTGCCAGCAGCTCCCGACCCAACAGGGCCAACTATGGCTACACCTTC. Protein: CASSSRPNRANYGYTF.

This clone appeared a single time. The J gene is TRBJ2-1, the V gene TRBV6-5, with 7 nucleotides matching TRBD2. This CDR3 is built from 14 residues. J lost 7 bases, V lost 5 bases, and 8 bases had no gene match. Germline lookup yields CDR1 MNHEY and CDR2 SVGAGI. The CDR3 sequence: CASSLSGMVNEQFF. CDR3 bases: TGTGCCAGCAGTCTGAGCGGGATGGTGAATGAGCAGTTCTTC.

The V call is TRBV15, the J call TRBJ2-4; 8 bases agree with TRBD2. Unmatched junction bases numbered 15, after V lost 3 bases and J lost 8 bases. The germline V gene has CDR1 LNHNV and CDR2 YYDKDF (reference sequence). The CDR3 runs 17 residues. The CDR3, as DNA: TGTGCCACCAGCAGCGAGGGACTAGAGGGCCAAGGTTACATTCAGTACTTC. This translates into CATSSEGLEGQGYIQYF.

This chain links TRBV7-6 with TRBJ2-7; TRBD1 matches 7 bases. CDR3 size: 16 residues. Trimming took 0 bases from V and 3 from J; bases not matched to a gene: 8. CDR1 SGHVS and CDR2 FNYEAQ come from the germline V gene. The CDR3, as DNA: TGTGCCAGCAGCTTAGCAGGGGCCAGGGGGAACTACGAGCAGTACTTC. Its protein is CASSLAGARGNYEQYF.

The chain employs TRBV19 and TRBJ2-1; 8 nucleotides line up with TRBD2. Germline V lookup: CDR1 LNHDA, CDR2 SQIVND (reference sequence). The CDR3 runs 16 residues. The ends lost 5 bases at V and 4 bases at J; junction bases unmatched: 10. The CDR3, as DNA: TGTGCCAGTAGTGGTCCCGGCGGGAGGCAGTACAATGAGCAGTTCTTC. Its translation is CASSGPGGRQYNEQFF. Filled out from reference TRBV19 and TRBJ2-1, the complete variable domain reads DGGITQSPKYLFRKEGQNVTLSCEQNLNHDAMYWYRQDPGQGLRLIYYSQIVNDFQKGDIAEGYSVSREKKESFPLTVTSAQKNPTAFYLCASSGPGGRQYNEQFFGPGTRLTVL.

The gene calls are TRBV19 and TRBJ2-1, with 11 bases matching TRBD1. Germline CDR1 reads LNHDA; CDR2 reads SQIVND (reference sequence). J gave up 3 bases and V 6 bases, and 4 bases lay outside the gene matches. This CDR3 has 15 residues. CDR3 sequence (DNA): TGTGCCAGTAGCCCGGGACAGGGGGTCTACAATGAGCAGTTCTTC. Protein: CASSPGQGVYNEQFF.

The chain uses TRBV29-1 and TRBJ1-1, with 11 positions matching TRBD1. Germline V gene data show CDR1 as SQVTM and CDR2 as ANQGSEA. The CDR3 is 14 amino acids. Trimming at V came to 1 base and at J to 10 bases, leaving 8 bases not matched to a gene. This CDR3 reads CSVEVEGQGERAFF. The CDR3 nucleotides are TGCAGCGTTGAAGTAGAGGGACAGGGGGAAAGAGCTTTCTTT.

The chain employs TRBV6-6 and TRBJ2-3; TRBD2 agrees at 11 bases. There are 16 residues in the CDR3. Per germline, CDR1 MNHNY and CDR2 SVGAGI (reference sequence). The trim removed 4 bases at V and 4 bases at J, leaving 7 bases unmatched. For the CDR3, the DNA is TGTGCCAGCAGTTTTATGGTAGCGGGAGGGCCAGATACGCAGTATTTT. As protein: CASSFMVAGGPDTQYF.

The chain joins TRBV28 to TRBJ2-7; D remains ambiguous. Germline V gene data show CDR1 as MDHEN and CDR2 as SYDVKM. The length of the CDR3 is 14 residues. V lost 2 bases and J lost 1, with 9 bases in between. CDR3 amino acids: CASSLRGKSYEQYF. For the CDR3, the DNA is TGTGCCAGCAGTTTAAGAGGCAAATCCTACGAGCAGTACTTC.

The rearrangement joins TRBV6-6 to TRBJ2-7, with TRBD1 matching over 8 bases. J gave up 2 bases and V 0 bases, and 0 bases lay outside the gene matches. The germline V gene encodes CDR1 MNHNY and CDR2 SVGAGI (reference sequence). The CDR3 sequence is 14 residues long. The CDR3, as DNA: TGTGCCAGCAGTTACTCACAGGGGGCCTACGAGCAGTACTTC. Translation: CASSYSQGAYEQYF.

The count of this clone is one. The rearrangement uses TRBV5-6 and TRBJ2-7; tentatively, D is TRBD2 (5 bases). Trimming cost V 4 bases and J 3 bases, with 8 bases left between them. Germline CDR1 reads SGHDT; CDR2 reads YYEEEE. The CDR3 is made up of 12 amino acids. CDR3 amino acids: CASSPGLYEQYF. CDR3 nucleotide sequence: TGTGCCAGCAGCCCCGGACTCTACGAGCAGTACTTC.

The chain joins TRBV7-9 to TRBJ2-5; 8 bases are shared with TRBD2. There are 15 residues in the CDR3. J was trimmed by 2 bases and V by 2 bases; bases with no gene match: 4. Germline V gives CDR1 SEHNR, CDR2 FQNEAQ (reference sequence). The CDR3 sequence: CASSLRLANQETQYF. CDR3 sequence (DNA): TGTGCCAGCAGCTTACGACTAGCGAATCAAGAGACCCAGTACTTC. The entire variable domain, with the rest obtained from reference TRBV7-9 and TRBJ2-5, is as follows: DTGVSQNPRHKITKRGQNVTFRCDPISEHNRLYWYRQTLGQGPEFLTYFQNEAQLEKSRLLSDRFSAERPKGSFSTLEIQRTEQGDSAMYLCASSLRLANQETQYFGPGTRLLVL.

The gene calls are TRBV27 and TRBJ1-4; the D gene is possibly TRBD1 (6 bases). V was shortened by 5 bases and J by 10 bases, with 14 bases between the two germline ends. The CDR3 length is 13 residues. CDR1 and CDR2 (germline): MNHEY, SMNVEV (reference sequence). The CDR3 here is CASSAHRVGKLFF. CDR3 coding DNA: TGTGCCAGCAGTGCCCACAGGGTGGGAAAACTGTTTTTT.

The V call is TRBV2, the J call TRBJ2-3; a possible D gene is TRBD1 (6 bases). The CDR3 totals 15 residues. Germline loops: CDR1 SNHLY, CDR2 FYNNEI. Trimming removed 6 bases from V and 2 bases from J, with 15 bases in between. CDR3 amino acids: CASRARDTYTDTQYF. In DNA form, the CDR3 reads TGTGCCAGCAGGGCTCGGGACACCTACACAGATACGCAGTATTTT.

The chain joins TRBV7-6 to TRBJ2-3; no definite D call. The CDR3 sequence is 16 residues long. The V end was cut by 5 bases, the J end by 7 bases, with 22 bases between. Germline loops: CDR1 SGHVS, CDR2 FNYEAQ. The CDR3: CASSPPRSALGNTQYF. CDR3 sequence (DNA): TGTGCCAGCAGCCCACCCCGGAGTGCCCTGGGTAATACGCAGTATTTT.